The sequence of this T cell receptor (beta chain) was determined in a study of human T cells and chemical hapten exposure. Study context: Epicutaneous patch tests delivered 0.01% DPC to the upper back, with evaluation at 6 days. Findings and caveats of the study: PT1 expanded TCR counts and patch test score were linked, and their correlation was positive. Every donor had alopecia, and their immune response may therefore differ from healthy people's.

Original analysis: A per-sample median of about 100,000 TCRs was observed, with counts ranging from roughly 20,000 to 750,000. Each CDR3 protein gets one entry after TCRdb re-called the RACE reads with MiXCR. Clone size and V and J calls follow TCRdb, not the original study. The table lists tens of thousands of distinct CDR3 sequences, 10% of them singletons. The time point here: patch test 2, 6 weeks after DPC sensitization. This sample's treatment: therapeutic diphenylcyclopropenone sensitization with weekly scalp DPC. This clonotype was found many times. Its specificity is not known. The V end was cut by 4 bases, the J end by 3 bases, with 8 bases between. CDR3 length: 13 amino acids. Germline CDR1 KGHDR, CDR2 SFDVKD.

The sample in question was whole blood, obtained in connection with sensitization to the hapten diphenylcyclopropenone (DPC). The TCR sequence derives from a woman aged 25 to 39 with alopecia areata. Some clones in this sample may be carry-over from other donors' samples. V gene TRBV24-1 combines with J gene TRBJ1-1, with D unclear. CDR3 DNA: TGTGCCACCAGTGAGAGACGGGACACTGAAGCTTTCTTT. It yields the protein CATSERRDTEAFF.